A selection of T cell receptor beta chains follows, all from one sample in a study of cytomegalovirus exposure and HLA in healthy donors. Assay: immunoSEQ multiplex PCR; the TCRdb copy retains only in-frame clones and omits some. Here the sample spans 150,000 to 200,000 clones, about 81% being singletons. The sequenced sample consisted of PBMCs. These receptors all come from a woman aged 18-30 years in good health and CMV-seropositive. Each CDR3 is given with its conserved first and last residue. The order of the fields is D gene, clone size, V gene, J gene, CDR3 DNA, CDR3 protein. D genes are given only for firm matches. Some rows have no size entry. The others give once, few or many, or a class for an expanded clone.

NA	once	TRBV6-1	TRBJ2-7	TGTGCCAGCAGTGAGGTGGTCACTTCCTACGAGCAGTACTTC	CASSEVVTSYEQYF
TRBD1	NA	TRBV20-1	TRBJ1-2	TGCAGTGCCAGGGGGGCGAGCGGCTACACCTTC	CSARGASGYTF
NA	few	TRBV7-6	TRBJ2-1	TGTGCCAGCAGCTCCACATCCTACAATGAGCAGTTCTTC	CASSSTSYNEQFF
TRBD2	NA	TRBV5-1	TRBJ2-3	TGCGCCAGCAGCTTGGGACTAGCAACAGATACGCAGTATTTT	CASSLGLATDTQYF
NA	NA	TRBV19	TRBJ1-1	TGTGCCAGTAGTATAGATCGGGGGGAAAGCAAGGCTTTCTTT	CASSIDRGESKAFF
TRBD2	NA	TRBV7-9	TRBJ2-2	TGTGCCAGCAGCTGGGGACTAGCGGTGGACACCGGGGAGCTGTTTTTT	CASSWGLAVDTGELFF
TRBD2	NA	TRBV6-5	TRBJ2-3	TGTGCCAGCAGGCGGGGGGCGAGTCCAGATACGCAGTATTTT	CASRRGASPDTQYF
TRBD1	NA	TRBV19	TRBJ2-2	TGTGCCAGTACCTCATTAAGGACAGGGCTCAACACCGGGGAGCTGTTTTTT	CASTSLRTGLNTGELFF
TRBD2	NA	TRBV27	TRBJ2-1	TGTGCCAGCAGCTCGACTAGCGGGGGGCCCCACAATGAGCAGTTCTTC	CASSSTSGGPHNEQFF
NA	NA	TRBV4-3	TRBJ1-2	TGCGCCAGCAGCCAAGTCAAGGGGATTGGCTACACCTTC	CASSQVKGIGYTF
NA	NA	TRBV29-1	TRBJ1-2	TGCAGCGTTCAAGGCAGGGAGGGGTTCACCTTC	CSVQGREGFTF
NA	NA	TRBV7-9	TRBJ1-1	TGTGCCAGCAGCTTAGGAATGGTTGACAGAGAAGCTTTCTTT	CASSLGMVDREAFF
TRBD1	NA	TRBV4-2	TRBJ2-5	TGTGCCAGCAGCATCATTAACAGGGGGCGGTGGGAGACCCAGTACTTC	CASSIINRGRWETQYF
NA	NA	TRBV2	TRBJ1-5	TGTGCCAGCAGCGAGGAAGGGGTTGGGGATCAGCCCCAGCATTTT	CASSEEGVGDQPQHF
NA	NA	TRBV9	TRBJ2-3	TGTGCCAGCAGCGAAGGCGGCGGAGCTAGCACAGATACGCAGTATTTT	CASSEGGGASTDTQYF
NA	NA	TRBV6-1	TRBJ2-7	TGTGCCAGCAGCCGACATCGATCCTACGAGCAGTACTTC	CASSRHRSYEQYF
TRBD1	NA	TRBV7-9	TRBJ1-2	TGTGCCAGCAGTAACAGGGGGCTTGGCTACACCTTC	CASSNRGLGYTF
TRBD2	few	TRBV4-2	TRBJ2-4	TGTGCCAGCAGCCCTAGCGGGGGGGAGCGCAAAAACATTCAGTACTTC	CASSPSGGERKNIQYF
NA	NA	TRBV9	TRBJ2-2	TGTGCCAGCAGAGCCCCCATTGTCGGGGAGCTGTTTTTT	CASRAPIVGELFF
TRBD2	NA	TRBV7-3	TRBJ2-5	TGTGCCAGCAGCTTAGGGCTAGCGGGGGGGGAGACCCAGTACTTC	CASSLGLAGGETQYF
TRBD2	few	TRBV5-1	TRBJ2-3	TGCGCCAGCAGCTTGATCCCCGGACTAGTCACAGATACGCAGTATTTT	CASSLIPGLVTDTQYF
NA	once	TRBV28	TRBJ1-2	TGTGCCAGTGGGGGGGGGAGGATGCAGGATGGCTACACCTTC	CASGGGRMQDGYTF
NA	NA	TRBV7-9	TRBJ2-3	TGTGCCAGCAGCCAGCACCAGGGGACGCAGTATTTT	CASSQHQGTQYF
TRBD1	NA	TRBV7-9	TRBJ2-7	TGTGCCAGCAGCGAGCAGGGGGCGGGTACCCACGAGCAGTACTTC	CASSEQGAGTHEQYF
NA	NA	TRBV9	TRBJ2-5	TGTGCCAGCAGCGCCCGGACAGCCCAAGAGACCCAGTACTTC	CASSARTAQETQYF
TRBD1	NA	TRBV5-6	TRBJ2-7	TGTGCCAGCAGACGAACCGGGACAGGGAAGTACGAGCAGTACTTC	CASRRTGTGKYEQYF